This TCR beta chain is drawn from a study of T cell repertoires in cytomegalovirus infection. Study-level points and caveats: There were carriers of CMV plus the relevant HLA, and cumulative public TCR beta family frequency identified them.

Germline CDR1 reads SGHAT; CDR2 reads FQDESV (reference sequence). The CDR3 loop spans 13 amino acids. The ends were cut back, 5 bases at V and 6 bases at J, with 13 bases in the middle. This clonotype was detected many times. Its specificity is not known. MiXCR, applied by TCRdb to the reads, yields one record per CDR3 protein. The sample includes around 300,000 distinct CDR3 sequences, around 9.5% of them seen just once. The sample comprised PBMCs. The sequence came from a human donor in good health (CMV status not recorded). Some clones in this sample may be carry-over from other donors' samples. The chain uses TRBV11-1 and TRBJ1-1; D gene unclear. Here the CDR3 reads CASSPSRTAEAFF. CDR3 nucleotide sequence: TGTGCCAGCAGCCCCTCCAGAACAGCTGAAGCTTTCTTT. Supplemented by reference TRBV11-1 and TRBJ1-1, the full variable domain reads EAEVAQSPRYKITEKSQAVAFWCDPISGHATLYWYRQILGQGPELLVQFQDESVVDDSQLPKDRFSAERLKGVDSTLKIQPAELGDSAMYLCASSPSRTAEAFFGQGTRLTVV.